These 10 T cell receptor beta chains were sequenced from one sample in a study of blood T cell repertoires in COVID-19. Libraries were prepared by immunoSEQ multiplex PCR; TCRdb keeps only in-frame clonotypes and omits some of them. Altogether 150,000 to 200,000 clones are present, about 91% being singletons, with the ten largest covering roughly 4.2%. The sample comprised peripheral blood. The source of these receptors is a woman in her 30s with acute or convalescent COVID-19.

The rearrangement joins TRBV27 to TRBJ2-7; 13 bases agree with TRBD2. The CDR3 is 15 amino acids. The junction had 6 bases not matched to a gene; V was cut back by 6 bases and J by 4 bases. CDR1 is MNHEY, CDR2 SMNVEV, per germline (reference sequence). CDR3 region: CASSRTSGRTYEQYF. The CDR3 DNA reads as TGTGCCAGCAGCCGGACTAGCGGGAGAACATACGAGCAGTACTTC.

The chain recombines TRBV2 with TRBJ1-4; tentative D call: TRBD1 (6 bases). This CDR3 is 15 amino acids long. V was cut by 0 bases and J by 8 bases, with 13 bases left in between. Germline values: CDR1 SNHLY, CDR2 FYNNEI. The CDR3 reads CASSEATGKGEKLFF. CDR3 sequence (DNA): TGTGCCAGCAGTGAAGCAACAGGGAAGGGCGAAAAACTGTTTTTT.

This sequence joins TRBV2 and TRBJ1-5; possible D gene TRBD1, 6 bases. This CDR3 has 15 amino acids. Trimming took 8 bases from V and 0 from J, leaving 14 bases between them. In germline, CDR1 is SNHLY, CDR2 FYNNEI. CDR3 residues: CASSWDKYSNQPQHF. CDR3 bases: TGTGCCAGCTCATGGGACAAATATAGCAATCAGCCCCAGCATTTT.

The J gene is TRBJ2-2, the V gene TRBV10-3; 10 bases align to TRBD1. The V and J ends lost 4 bases and 10 bases, in that order; junction bases with no gene match: 9. This CDR3 contains 15 residues. CDR1 is ENHRY, CDR2 SYGVKD, per germline. CDR3 in amino acids: CAISAQTGGMQELFF. CDR3 nucleotides: TGTGCCATCAGTGCCCAGACAGGGGGCATGCAGGAGCTGTTTTTT.

This sequence joins TRBV4-2 and TRBJ2-3; 8 bases are shared with TRBD1. Trimming took 0 bases from V and 5 from J; bases not matched to a gene: 4. Germline V lookup: CDR1 LGHNA, CDR2 YNFKEQ. The length of the CDR3 is 15 residues. In DNA form, the CDR3 reads TGTGCCAGCAGCCAAGAGGGGACAGGTGGAGATACGCAGTATTTT. It encodes CASSQEGTGGDTQYF.

This clone was counted once. The chain is built from TRBV11-2 and TRBJ2-1; 9 bases map to TRBD2. The CDR3 runs to 15 residues. Germline V gene lookup returns CDR1 SGHAT and CDR2 FQNNGV. Germline trimming cut 5 bases from V and 11 bases from J; bases unmatched to any gene: 13. CDR3 protein: CASSPRGREGTQQFF. The CDR3 DNA reads as TGTGCCAGCAGCCCCCGAGGGCGGGAGGGGACCCAGCAGTTCTTC.

The chain couples TRBV5-1 to TRBJ1-6; weak D call: TRBD1 (6 bases). Trimming stripped 5 bases from V and 8 bases from J, with 8 bases between. Per germline, CDR1 SGHRS and CDR2 YFSETQ. The CDR3 sequence is 12 residues long. The CDR3 DNA sequence: TGCGCCAGCAGGGACAGCGATTCACCCCTCCACTTT. Translated, it gives CASRDSDSPLHF.

J is TRBJ2-5 and V is TRBV28, with 10 bases that match TRBD1. With V trimmed by 10 bases and J by 5 bases, 13 bases remained unmatched. This CDR3 has 15 amino acids. CDR1 is MDHEN and CDR2 is SYDVKM in the germline V gene. The CDR3 coding sequence is TGTGCCACGCAGGGAGGACAGGGGGGCTGGGAGACCCAGTACTTC. This codes for CATQGGQGGWETQYF.

The rearrangement links TRBV7-9 to TRBJ1-2; TRBD1 is a possible D gene (6 bases). The CDR3 sequence is 14 residues long. Trimming removed 6 bases from V and 3 bases from J, with 14 bases in between. Germline V CDR1 and CDR2: SEHNR, FQNEAQ (reference sequence). The CDR3 region has the DNA TGTGCCAGCAGTTTGGGGGCAGCGTACTATGGCTACACCTTC. Residues: CASSLGAAYYGYTF.

This CDR3 reads CASSTPGGTGISYGYTF. The CDR3 DNA reads TGTGCCAGCAGTACACCCGGGGGGACAGGGATTTCCTATGGCTACACCTTC. The V and J genes are TRBV28 and TRBJ1-2, with 9 positions matching TRBD1. The CDR3 has 17 amino acids. The V gene end was trimmed by 5 bases and the J gene end by 4 bases; junction bases not matched to a gene: 14. Germline V gene lookup returns CDR1 MDHEN and CDR2 SYDVKM.